A selection of T cell receptor beta chains follows, all from one sample in a study of T cell responses to AZD1222 COVID-19 vaccine. Assay: immunoSEQ multiplex PCR; the TCRdb copy retains only in-frame clones and omits some. The sample has about 120,000 clones, 85% to 95% seen once; the top ten hold 1.6%. This material consisted of peripheral blood, taken 28 days after the second AZD1222 dose. The receptors come from an adult who received the AZD1222 COVID-19 vaccine. CDR3s include the opening cysteine and the closing phenylalanine or tryptophan. Each record gives: CDR3 length, clone size, V gene, D gene, J gene, CDR3 DNA, CDR3 protein. D genes are given only for firm matches. Expanded clones get a size class; other rows say once, few or many, or leave the size out.

15,once,TRBV28,TRBD1,TRBJ1-2,TGTGCCAGCAGTTTAGAGGACAGGGGGCAGGGTGGCTACACCTTC,CASSLEDRGQGGYTF
19,once,TRBV7-9,.,TRBJ2-6,TGTGCCAGCTGTTCTGGGGGAAGGACGGGGAGGTCTGGGGCCAACGTCCTGACTTTC,CASCSGGRTGRSGANVLTF
14,.,TRBV29-1,.,TRBJ2-3,TGCAGCGTGGTAGAGTCACAGGGTATGGATACGCAGTATTTT,CSVVESQGMDTQYF
17,.,TRBV9,TRBD2,TRBJ2-1,TGTGCCAGCAGCGTAACTAGCGGGATCGGGGCCTACAATGAGCAGTTCTTC,CASSVTSGIGAYNEQFF
13,.,TRBV30,.,TRBJ1-2,TGTGCCTGGAACCCCGGGGACATTGCTGGCTACACCTTC,CAWNPGDIAGYTF
15,.,TRBV2,TRBD1,TRBJ1-1,TGTGCCAGCAGGCTTCGACAGGGGGTGGACACTGAAGCTTTCTTT,CASRLRQGVDTEAFF
13,once,TRBV6-5,.,TRBJ1-5,TGTGCCAGCAGTTACTCGAATAATCAGCCCCAGCATTTT,CASSYSNNQPQHF
16,.,TRBV28,TRBD2,TRBJ2-7,TGTGCCAGCAGTTCCCCGGGGGGGAGGAGCTCCTACGAGCAGTACTTC,CASSSPGGRSSYEQYF
20,.,TRBV3-1/TRBV3-2,TRBD2,TRBJ2-1,TGTGCCAGCAGCCAACCCCCAGGACTAGCGGGCCTTAGCTCCTACAATGAGCAGTTCTTC,CASSQPPGLAGLSSYNEQFF
16,once,TRBV14,.,TRBJ1-3,TGTGCCAGCAGCCCTACCCTGGGACACGCTGGAAACACCATATATTTT,CASSPTLGHAGNTIYF
14,.,TRBV27,.,TRBJ2-2,TGTGCCAGCAGTCCAGCTGGACGGCAACGGGAGCTGTTTTTT,CASSPAGRQRELFF
12,.,TRBV28,.,TRBJ1-3,TGTGCCAGCCACAGGTCTGGAAACACCATATATTTT,CASHRSGNTIYF
12,.,TRBV6-5,.,TRBJ2-3,TGTGCCAGCAGGGGACACACAGATACGCAGTATTTT,CASRGHTDTQYF
13,.,TRBV23-1,.,TRBJ1-1,TGCGCCAGCACGATACGGACTGGCACTGAAGCTTTCTTT,CASTIRTGTEAFF
12,.,TRBV11-3,TRBD1,TRBJ1-1,TGTGCCAGCAGCCCGACAGGGGGCCGAGCTTTCTTT,CASSPTGGRAFF
13,.,TRBV28,.,TRBJ2-4,TGTGCCAGCAGTCCCGGGCTGAAAAACATTCAGTACTTC,CASSPGLKNIQYF
15,once,TRBV28,TRBD2,TRBJ2-7,TGTGCCAGCAGATCCCCTAGCGGGAGCTCCTACGAGCAGTACTTC,CASRSPSGSSYEQYF
12,.,TRBV2,.,TRBJ1-4,TGTGCCAGCAGTCCCACCGACGAAAAACTGTTTTTT,CASSPTDEKLFF
14,.,TRBV9,.,TRBJ1-3,TGTGCCAGCAGCCTACCACGGTCTGGAAACACCATATATTTT,CASSLPRSGNTIYF
17,medium-sized,TRBV7-3,.,TRBJ2-1,TGTGCCAGCAGCTTAGTCGTCGGAGGGAGTCCCCACAATGAGCAGTTCTTC,CASSLVVGGSPHNEQFF
15,.,TRBV3-1/TRBV3-2,TRBD2,TRBJ2-1,TGTGCCAGCAGCCCGCTAGCGGGCTCCTACAATGAGCAGTTCTTC,CASSPLAGSYNEQFF
14,.,TRBV15,TRBD1,TRBJ1-4,TGTGCCACCAGCAGGGGACAGACCGATGAAAAACTGTTTTTT,CATSRGQTDEKLFF
16,.,TRBV25-1,.,TRBJ2-3,TGTGCCAGCAGTGAATGGGCTAGCGCGGGCAGGGATACGCAGTATTTT,CASSEWASAGRDTQYF
14,.,TRBV7-9,TRBD2,TRBJ2-1,TGTGCCAGCAGGGGACTAGCAGTCTACAATGAGCAGTTCTTC,CASRGLAVYNEQFF
15,.,TRBV27,.,TRBJ2-7,TGTGCCAGCAGTCCCCGCAGGGGGGGGATCGGCGAGCAGTACTTC,CASSPRRGGIGEQYF
16,.,TRBV28,.,TRBJ1-2,TGTGCCAGCAGACGACAAGGAGGGGGGTCAGACTATGGCTACACCTTC,CASRRQGGGSDYGYTF
16,.,TRBV18,.,TRBJ1-2,TGTGCCAGCTCACCCCCCCACCGGACAGAGAACTATGGCTACACCTTC,CASSPPHRTENYGYTF
13,.,TRBV7-9,.,TRBJ1-1,TGTGCCAGCAGCTTAACCAGTGGAGCTGAAGCTTTCTTT,CASSLTSGAEAFF
12,.,TRBV27,.,TRBJ2-3,TGTGCCAGGGCCCCGGGGAAAGATACGCAGTATTTT,CARAPGKDTQYF
18,.,TRBV11-2,TRBD1,TRBJ1-6,TGTGCCAGCAGCTCGGGGGGGCGGGACAGCCCGTCGGGGGAAGCCCTCCACTTT,CASSSGGRDSPSGEALHF
15,.,TRBV27,TRBD2,TRBJ2-7,TGTGCCAGCAGTTTGTATACTAGCGGGAGCCACGAGCAGTACTTC,CASSLYTSGSHEQYF
15,.,TRBV27,TRBD1,TRBJ2-3,TGTGCCAGCAGTTCCGGGACAGACTACCTTGCTACGCAGTATTTT,CASSSGTDYLATQYF
13,.,TRBV3-1/TRBV3-2,.,TRBJ1-1,TGTGCCAGCAGCCGATATTTGGGTACTGAAGCTTTCTTT,CASSRYLGTEAFF
10,few,TRBV6-5,.,TRBJ1-4,TGTGCCAGCGGCCAGCTACTACTGTTTTTT,CASGQLLLFF
13,.,TRBV29-1,TRBD1,TRBJ1-2,TGCAGCGTTGAGGGACAGACATTCTATGGCTACACCTTC,CSVEGQTFYGYTF
15,.,TRBV4-1,.,TRBJ1-2,TGCGCCAGCAGCCAAGTTCTCCGAGCTAACTATGGCTACACCTTC,CASSQVLRANYGYTF
14,.,TRBV30,TRBD1,TRBJ2-7,TGTGCCTGGAGTCGAAGGACAGGGAGTTACGAGCAGTACTTC,CAWSRRTGSYEQYF
17,.,TRBV12-5,TRBD2,TRBJ2-7,TGTGCTAGTGGTCCTAAGCCGACTAGCGGGAGTATGGACGAGCAGTACTTC,CASGPKPTSGSMDEQYF
11,.,TRBV11-2,.,TRBJ2-1,TGTGCCAGCAGCCTCTCCAATGAGCAGTTCTTC,CASSLSNEQFF
15,.,TRBV4-1,TRBD1,TRBJ1-2,TGCGCCAGCAGCCAAGATGACAGGGGAAACTATGGCTACACCTTC,CASSQDDRGNYGYTF
13,.,TRBV27,.,TRBJ1-4,TGTGCCACCGCAGGGTCAACTAATGAAAAACTGTTTTTT,CATAGSTNEKLFF
14,.,TRBV11-2,.,TRBJ2-2,TGTGCCAGCAGCGCAGGGACTCGCACCGGGGAGCTGTTTTTT,CASSAGTRTGELFF
14,.,TRBV28,.,TRBJ2-7,TGTGCCAGCAGGGATCGGACAGTTACCTACGAGCAGTACTTC,CASRDRTVTYEQYF
15,.,TRBV7-9,.,TRBJ1-5,TGTGCCAGCAGCTTTGGACCCTTTAGCAATCAGCCCCAGCATTTT,CASSFGPFSNQPQHF
13,.,TRBV13,.,TRBJ2-3,TGTGCCAGCAGCTTAGAACGCACGGGTACGCAGTATTTT,CASSLERTGTQYF
15,.,TRBV3-1/TRBV3-2,.,TRBJ2-3,TGTGCCAGCAGCCCGCTTCGGGACCGTACAGATACGCAGTATTTT,CASSPLRDRTDTQYF
14,.,TRBV29-1,.,TRBJ2-6,TGCAGCGTACAAGCCGGCTCTGGGGCCAACGTCCTGACTTTC,CSVQAGSGANVLTF
14,.,TRBV3-1/TRBV3-2,.,TRBJ1-5,TGTGCCAGCAGCCTAGGGACGGGCAATCAGCCCCAGCATTTT,CASSLGTGNQPQHF
17,.,TRBV18,TRBD1,TRBJ1-5,TGTGCCAGCTCACCACTATCGGGACAGTTCGGGAATCAGCCCCAGCATTTT,CASSPLSGQFGNQPQHF
13,once,TRBV19,.,TRBJ1-2,TGTGCCAGCAGGAGCCCCCCCCCGAATGGCTACACCTTC,CASRSPPPNGYTF
15,once,TRBV10-3,.,TRBJ2-1,TGTGCCATCAGTGAGTCGGGACATCCAGAGGATGAGCAGTTCTTC,CAISESGHPEDEQFF
15,.,TRBV30,.,TRBJ1-6,TGTGCCTGGAGTGTATCTGGGGACGGGAATTCACCCCTCCACTTT,CAWSVSGDGNSPLHF
18,.,TRBV18,TRBD2,TRBJ2-1,TGTGCCAGCTCACCGATTCTACCGGGGACTACCGTCGACCATGAGCAGTTCTTC,CASSPILPGTTVDHEQFF
15,.,TRBV10-3,.,TRBJ1-6,TGTGCCGCCTCCGGGGACATCTCCTATAATTCACCCCTCCACTTT,CAASGDISYNSPLHF
15,.,TRBV24-1,.,TRBJ2-1,TGTGCCACCAACATTAGACTGCGCACCTACAATGAGCAGTTCTTC,CATNIRLRTYNEQFF
14,.,TRBV11-2,TRBD1,TRBJ1-1,TGTGCCAGCAGCAGAGACAGGGGGCGGACTGAAGCTTTCTTT,CASSRDRGRTEAFF
15,.,TRBV5-4,TRBD1,TRBJ1-2,TGTGCCAGCAGCGTGGGACAGGGGGCGACCTATGGCTACACCTTC,CASSVGQGATYGYTF
15,.,TRBV19,.,TRBJ1-5,TGTGCCAGTAGTCCCTCAGGGTTTTTCAATCAGCCCCAGCATTTT,CASSPSGFFNQPQHF
12,.,TRBV9,TRBD1,TRBJ1-1,TGTGCTCAGGGGACAGTGAACACTGAAGCTTTCTTT,CAQGTVNTEAFF
15,.,TRBV7-9,TRBD2,TRBJ2-1,TGTGCCAGCAGCTCCACGGTAGCGGGTATGTATGAGCAGTTCTTC,CASSSTVAGMYEQFF